These 28 T cell receptor beta chains were sequenced from one sample in a study of blood T cell repertoires in COVID-19. Some clones are missing from TCRdb's copy, which holds only in-frame ones; the method was immunoSEQ multiplex PCR. The sample contains about 220,000 clones, approximately 81% of which appear only once. The sample comprised peripheral blood. The origin of the receptors is a woman aged 80 or over with acute or convalescent COVID-19.

This chain connects TRBV9 to TRBJ1-3; no firm D call. The V and J ends lost 3 bases and 8 bases respectively, with 15 bases between them. Germline V gives CDR1 SGDLS, CDR2 YYNGEE. The CDR3 extends over 14 amino acids. CDR3 loop: CASSGAGWADTIYF. As DNA, the CDR3 is TGTGCCAGCAGCGGAGCGGGGTGGGCCGACACCATATATTTT.

This clone was recorded once. The chain recombines TRBV2 with TRBJ2-2; D not resolved. The CDR3 extends over 13 amino acids. CDR1 is SNHLY and CDR2 is FYNNEI in the germline V gene. V lost 6 bases, J lost 6 bases, and 11 bases lay in between. The CDR3 nucleotides are TGTGCCAGCAGCCAAACGGTTTCCGGGGAGCTGTTTTTT. This sequence encodes CASSQTVSGELFF.

In this sample, this clone turned up a few times. The rearrangement joins TRBV5-8 to TRBJ2-5; 10 positions match TRBD2. Trimming at V came to 4 bases and at J to 4 bases, leaving 7 bases not matched to a gene. The CDR3 has 15 residues. Germline lookup yields CDR1 SGHTS and CDR2 YDEGEE. The CDR3, as DNA: TGTGCCAGCAGCCCCCCGGGACTAGCGAGAGAGACCCAGTACTTC. The encoded protein is CASSPPGLARETQYF. Using reference TRBV5-8 and TRBJ2-5 for the parts outside the CDR3, the full variable domain is EAGVTQSPTHLIKTRGQQATLRCSPISGHTSVYWYQQALGLGLQFLLWYDEGEERNRGNFPPRFSGRQFPNYSSELNVNALELEDSALYLCASSPPGLARETQYFGPGTRLLVL.

This clone has just one count. This chain joins TRBV7-7 and TRBJ2-1; the match to TRBD2 covers 15 bases. The germline gives CDR1 SSHAT, CDR2 FNYEAQ (reference sequence). The CDR3 is 16 amino acids. J gave up 8 bases and V 4 bases, and 6 bases lay outside the gene matches. The CDR3 spells CASSSGLAGGLDEQFF. DNA of the CDR3: TGTGCCAGCAGCTCCGGACTAGCGGGGGGGCTCGATGAGCAGTTCTTC.

This chain joins TRBV13 and TRBJ2-7; D possibly corresponds to TRBD1 (5 bases). The CDR3 runs 14 residues. Trimming left V 0 bases short and J 7 bases short, with 13 bases between. From germline, CDR1 is PRHDT and CDR2 FYEKMQ (reference sequence). For the CDR3, the DNA is TGTGCCAGCAGCTTAGGCCTACAGGCCCTGGAGCAGTACTTC. Its protein is CASSLGLQALEQYF.

The chain joins TRBV5-1 to TRBJ2-7; 9 bases fit TRBD2. The germline gives CDR1 SGHRS, CDR2 YFSETQ. CDR3 length: 15 residues. V lost 4 bases and J lost 4; bases outside the gene matches: 9. The DNA of the CDR3 is TGCGCCAGCAGCCTTACCGGGACTAGCCGGTACGAGCAGTACTTC. Amino acid sequence: CASSLTGTSRYEQYF.

The genes are TRBV10-3 and TRBJ2-2, with TRBD1 matching over 10 bases. The CDR3 contains 14 residues. Germline V gives CDR1 ENHRY, CDR2 SYGVKD. J was trimmed by 3 bases and V by 6 bases; bases with no gene match: 1. DNA of the CDR3: TGTGCCATCAGCGGACAGGGGGACACCGGGGAGCTGTTTTTT. It translates to CAISGQGDTGELFF.

The chain carries TRBV27 and TRBJ1-2; 8 bases line up with TRBD1. From germline, CDR1 is MNHEY and CDR2 SMNVEV (reference sequence). The CDR3 sequence is 13 residues long. Trimming removed 4 bases from V and 10 bases from J; junction bases left unmatched: 8. In nucleotides, the CDR3 is TGTGCCAGCAGTTCCTGGGCAGGGGGCCTCTACACCTTC. It translates to CASSSWAGGLYTF.

This chain connects TRBV28 to TRBJ1-6, with 7 bases lining up with TRBD1. Trimming removed 3 bases from V and 2 bases from J; junction bases left unmatched: 7. The CDR3 consists of 17 residues. Per germline, CDR1 MDHEN and CDR2 SYDVKM. CDR3 nucleotides: TGTGCCAGCAGTTTGCCGGACAGGATCACCTATAATTCACCCCTCCACTTT. Translated: CASSLPDRITYNSPLHF.

The chain joins TRBV6-5 to TRBJ1-2, with no clear D. V shed 6 bases and J shed 4 bases, with 15 bases lying between them. This CDR3 comprises 14 residues. Germline CDR1 reads MNHEY; CDR2 reads SVGAGI. CDR3 bases: TGTGCCAGCAGGCGTTCGGCCGGGGTCTATGGCTACACCTTC. It specifies CASRRSAGVYGYTF.

The V gene is TRBV7-9, the J gene TRBJ1-5; D is uncertain. This CDR3 is 12 amino acids long. Germline V gives CDR1 SEHNR, CDR2 FQNEAQ (reference sequence). The germline V and J ends were trimmed by 4 bases and 7 bases, with 8 bases remaining between them. The CDR3: CASSSPRQPQHF. CDR3 DNA sequence: TGTGCCAGCAGCTCCCCCAGGCAGCCCCAGCATTTT.

The rearrangement uses TRBV6-5 and TRBJ2-7; D is undetermined. The CDR3 consists of 14 residues. Germline values: CDR1 MNHEY, CDR2 SVGAGI. V was clipped by 4 bases and J by 6 bases, with 16 bases between them. Here the CDR3 DNA reads TGTGCCAGCAGTTCCGGTTCCCCCCCTACCGAGCAGTACTTC. This translates into CASSSGSPPTEQYF.

V gene TRBV11-2 combines with J gene TRBJ1-1, with D possibly matching TRBD1 (5 bases). Germline CDR1 and CDR2: SGHAT and FQNNGV. Trimming took off 0 bases at V and 6 bases at J, with 11 bases between the two ends. The CDR3 contains 14 residues. CDR3 residues: CASSLERRVPEAFF. The CDR3 nucleotides are TGTGCCAGCAGCTTAGAGCGCAGGGTCCCTGAAGCTTTCTTT. Using reference TRBV11-2 and TRBJ1-1 for the parts outside the CDR3, the full variable domain is EAGVAQSPRYKIIEKRQSVAFWCNPISGHATLYWYQQILGQGPKLLIQFQNNGVVDDSQLPKDRFSAERLKGVDSTLKIQPAKLEDSAVYLCASSLERRVPEAFFGQGTRLTVV.

This clone was observed a single time. The gene calls are TRBV30 and TRBJ2-5; 12 bases match TRBD1. The CDR3 covers 16 residues. Germline loops: CDR1 GTSNPN, CDR2 SVGIG (reference sequence). After removal of 4 bases from V and 9 bases from J, the junction contained 15 bases not matched to a gene. The CDR3: CAWMPGGGQGARAQYF. The CDR3 nucleotides are TGTGCCTGGATGCCCGGCGGGGGACAGGGGGCTAGGGCCCAGTACTTC.

The genes are TRBV2 and TRBJ2-5, with 9 positions matching TRBD1. The V gene's germline CDR1 is SNHLY and CDR2 FYNNEI. The length of the CDR3 is 15 residues. The J segment lost 2 bases and the V segment lost 2 bases, leaving 3 bases of the junction unmatched. DNA for the CDR3: TGTGCCAGCAGTGAAACAGGGGGCCGGCAAGAGACCCAGTACTTC. This sequence encodes CASSETGGRQETQYF. The full variable domain, its missing parts supplied by reference TRBV2 and TRBJ2-5, is EPEVTQTPSHQVTQMGQEVILRCVPISNHLYFYWYRQILGQKVEFLVSFYNNEISEKSEIFDDQFSVERPDGSNFTLKIRSTKLEDSAMYFCASSETGGRQETQYFGPGTRLLVL.

The chain uses TRBV19 and TRBJ2-1, with TRBD1 matching 7 bases. This CDR3 contains 12 residues. CDR1 and CDR2 from the germline V gene are LNHDA and SQIVND (reference sequence). V gave up 6 bases and J gave up 13 bases; unmatched junction bases: 9. CDR3 in amino acids: CASRGQARRQFF. DNA of the CDR3: TGTGCCAGTAGAGGACAGGCCCGGAGACAGTTCTTC.

The genes are TRBV7-9 and TRBJ2-7; D ambiguous. CDR1 SEHNR and CDR2 FQNEAQ come from the germline V gene (reference sequence). This CDR3 spans 14 amino acids. Between the trimmed V and J ends, which lost 4 bases and 2 bases, there was a span of 12 bases. The CDR3 coding sequence is TGTGCCAGCAGCTCCCCGACTGGAACCTACGAGCAGTACTTC. This sequence encodes CASSSPTGTYEQYF.

This clone has ten or more counts. The chain combines TRBV28 with TRBJ1-5, with unresolved D. The germline CDR1 and CDR2 sequences are MDHEN and SYDVKM. V lost 2 bases, J lost 6 bases, and 14 bases lay in between. The CDR3 is 15 residues long. For the CDR3, the DNA is TGTGCCAGCAGTTTAGTTCGGGGAAGGAGTCAGCCCCAGCATTTT. Its translation is CASSLVRGRSQPQHF.

The V call is TRBV15, the J call TRBJ2-1; TRBD1 matches at 9 bases. J gave up 8 bases and V 6 bases, and 8 bases lay outside the gene matches. CDR1 is LNHNV and CDR2 is YYDKDF in the germline V gene (reference sequence). The CDR3 covers 14 residues. The CDR3 bases are TGTGCCACCAGGAAGGGACAGGGCCGTGATGAGCAGTTCTTC. Translated, it gives CATRKGQGRDEQFF.

This chain connects TRBV5-1 to TRBJ1-5; 7 positions agree with TRBD1. The CDR3 is made up of 14 amino acids. CDR1 and CDR2 from the germline V gene are SGHRS and YFSETQ. The ends lost 4 bases at V and 7 bases at J; junction bases unmatched: 8. CDR3 coding DNA: TGCGCCAGCAGCCGGGACAGTGGTAGGCAGCCCCAGCATTTT. Its translation is CASSRDSGRQPQHF.

The chain is built from TRBV6-5 and TRBJ1-1; 7 nucleotides agree with TRBD1. CDR1 and CDR2 from the germline V gene are MNHEY and SVGAGI. With 6 bases clipped from V and 8 bases from J, the junction kept 12 bases outside the gene matches. This CDR3 has 14 amino acids. CDR3 loop: CASRPIIDRVEAFF. CDR3 coding DNA: TGTGCCAGCAGACCTATTATTGACAGGGTAGAAGCTTTCTTT.

The chain couples TRBV5-1 to TRBJ2-5; 7 bases are shared with TRBD2. From germline, CDR1 is SGHRS and CDR2 YFSETQ. This CDR3 has 15 residues. J gave up 1 base and V 1 base, and 4 bases lay outside the gene matches. CDR3 residues: CASSLSGGGQETQYF. CDR3 nucleotide sequence: TGCGCCAGCAGCTTGTCGGGGGGAGGCCAAGAGACCCAGTACTTC.

V is TRBV3-1 (or the pseudogene TRBV3-2) and J is TRBJ2-5; 11 bases map to TRBD1. The CDR3 contains 17 residues. J gave up 6 bases and V 4 bases, and 13 bases lay outside the gene matches. Per germline, CDR1 LGHDT and CDR2 YNNKEL (reference sequence). CDR3 bases: TGTGCCAGCAGCCCCCCCCGGACAGGGGGCGGGTGGAAGACCCAGTACTTC. This sequence encodes CASSPPRTGGGWKTQYF.

CDR3 sequence: CASSRDDTAQHF. The CDR3 coding sequence is TGTGCCAGCAGTAGAGATGATACGGCCCAGCATTTT. J is TRBJ1-5 and V is TRBV12-3 or TRBV12-4, with D unresolved. V was clipped by 5 bases and J by 11 bases, with 13 bases between them. This CDR3 has 12 amino acids.

The rearrangement links TRBV5-1 to TRBJ2-3, with TRBD2 as a possible D gene (6 bases). Germline lookup yields CDR1 SGHRS and CDR2 YFSETQ. There are 14 residues in the CDR3. V was pared by 4 bases and J by 6 bases, with 15 bases between. CDR3 DNA: TGCGCCAGCAGCGTAGGGGACTCTCTGGATACGCAGTATTTT. Its translation is CASSVGDSLDTQYF.

The CDR3 region has the DNA TGTGCCAGCAGGACTTCATGGAACACTGAAGCTTTCTTT. It specifies CASRTSWNTEAFF. This chain joins TRBV7-3 and TRBJ1-1, with D uncertain. The V end was cut by 6 bases, the J end by 1 base, with 9 bases between. This CDR3 is 13 amino acids long. Per germline, CDR1 SGHTA and CDR2 FQGTGA. Full variable domain (rest looked up from reference TRBV7-3 and TRBJ1-1): GAGVSQTPSNKVTEKGKYVELRCDPISGHTALYWYRQSLGQGPEFLIYFQGTGAADDSGLPNDRFFAVRPEGSVSTLKIQRTERGDSAVYLCASRTSWNTEAFFGQGTRLTVV.

This chain links TRBV5-1 with TRBJ2-7, with TRBD1 matching over 10 bases. Looked up from germline, CDR1 is SGHRS and CDR2 is YFSETQ. The CDR3 runs to 16 residues. J lost 4 bases, V lost 4 bases, and 11 bases had no gene match. The CDR3, as DNA: TGCGCCAGCAGCGCAGACCGACAGGGGGCAGTGTACGAGCAGTACTTC. Translated, it gives CASSADRQGAVYEQYF.

The chain carries TRBV30 and TRBJ1-5, with 10 positions matching TRBD1. Trimming took 0 bases from V and 7 from J; bases not matched to a gene: 6. The CDR3 length is 15 residues. Germline V gives CDR1 GTSNPN, CDR2 SVGIG (reference sequence). The CDR3 DNA follows: TGTGCCTGGAGTGTCCGGGACAGGGGTTTGCAGCCCCAGCATTTT. It yields the protein CAWSVRDRGLQPQHF. The variable domain in full, with the rest retrieved from reference TRBV30 and TRBJ1-5, is SQTIHQWPATLVQPVGSPLSLECTVEGTSNPNLYWYRQAAGRGLQLLFYSVGIGQISSEVPQNLSASRPQDRQFILSSKKLLLSDSGFYLCAWSVRDRGLQPQHFGDGTRLSIL.